This T cell receptor (beta chain) was documented in a study of shared clonotypes between healthy human individuals. Overall study: Plates per donor: three CD4 naive, three CD4 memory, two CD8 naive, one CD8 memory. Findings and limits, study-wide: Apart from blood, nothing was sampled; tissue repertoires likely differ. A small donor pool kept down the genetic and exposure-history diversity that was represented.

Per the study methods: In the immunoSEQ data, sequences were junction-only and lacked quality scores, so filtering differed. Method: immunoSEQ multiplex PCR; TCRdb's copy keeps in-frame clones and lacks some. V and J calls and clone size are those listed in that table; D and trimming were worked out from the DNA. The sample contains 1,400,000 or so clones, about 98.5% of which appear only once. This clone was detected only once. The antigen is unknown. Trimming took 3 bases from V and 5 from J, leaving 17 bases between them. Germline V gene lookup returns CDR1 SGHNT and CDR2 YYREEE (reference sequence). The CDR3 is made up of 15 amino acids.

The rearrangement links TRBV5-4 to TRBJ2-5; possible D gene TRBD2, 6 bases. The sequencing input was naive CD4+ T cells sorted from blood. Subset reported: CD45RA+ positively selected. The TCR sequence derives from a man in his thirties or forties in good health. In DNA, the CDR3 is TGTGCCAGCAGCTCAACCGTGACGGCGGGGGAGACCCAGTACTTC. It specifies CASSSTVTAGETQYF.